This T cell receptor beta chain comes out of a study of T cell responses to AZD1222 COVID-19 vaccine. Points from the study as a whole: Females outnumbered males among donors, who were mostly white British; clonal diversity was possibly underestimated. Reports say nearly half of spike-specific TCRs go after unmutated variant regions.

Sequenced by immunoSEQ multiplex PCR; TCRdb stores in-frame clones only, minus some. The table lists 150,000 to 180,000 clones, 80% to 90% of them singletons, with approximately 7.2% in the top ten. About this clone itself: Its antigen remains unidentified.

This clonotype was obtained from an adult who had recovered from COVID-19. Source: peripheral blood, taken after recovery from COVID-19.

The CDR3 sequence: CASSLEAQSEQFF. The CDR3 DNA sequence: TGCGCCAGCAGCTTGGAGGCACAGAGTGAGCAGTTCTTC. The chain links TRBV5-1 to TRBJ2-1, with D unclear. This CDR3 region has 13 residues. CDR1 SGHRS and CDR2 YFSETQ come from the germline V gene. V dropped 0 bases and J dropped 9 bases, with 10 bases sitting between them.